This record looks at one T cell receptor (beta chain) sequence and its context. This CDR3 comprises 15 residues. V shed 5 bases and J 2 bases; nucleotides not matched to a gene: 4. CDR1 is LNHDA and CDR2 is SQIVND in the germline V gene (reference sequence). The data are from a study of T-cell reconstitution after alpha-beta-depleted transplantation in children. Unique molecular identifiers were built into the TCRbeta library. TCRdb processed the PCR reads anew with MiXCR; each CDR3 protein has one entry. The table records 300,000 to 400,000 distinct CDR3 sequences, about an eighth of them present only once.

The V gene is TRBV19, the J gene TRBJ2-3; 10 bases are a match to TRBD2. The sequence was collected from a human donor who donated a stem cell graft to a child with Fanconi anemia. Material: PBMCs, obtained from the stem cell graft. DNA for the CDR3: TGTGCCAGTAGTTTCGGGACTAGCGACACAGATACGCAGTATTTT. Protein product: CASSFGTSDTDTQYF. Filled out from reference TRBV19 and TRBJ2-3, the complete variable domain reads DGGITQSPKYLFRKEGQNVTLSCEQNLNHDAMYWYRQDPGQGLRLIYYSQIVNDFQKGDIAEGYSVSREKKESFPLTVTSAQKNPTAFYLCASSFGTSDTDTQYFGPGTRLTVL.